The 23 T cell receptor beta chains in this list originate from one sample, sequenced in a study of blood T cell repertoires in COVID-19. Assay used: immunoSEQ multiplex PCR; TCRdb lists only in-frame clones, some missing. This sample has more than 150,000 clones, with 70% to 90% found just once. Sequenced material: peripheral blood. These receptors came from a man aged 65 to 79 with active or convalescent COVID-19.

CDR3 DNA: TGTGCCAGCAGCAGCGGACTAGCGGGAGTGACAGATACGCAGTATTTT. This sequence encodes CASSSGLAGVTDTQYF. The chain is built from TRBV5-6 and TRBJ2-3; 13 nucleotides agree with TRBD2. Germline values: CDR1 SGHDT, CDR2 YYEEEE. V was clipped by 4 bases and J by 3 bases; unmatched bases: 5. The CDR3 totals 16 residues. Variable domain in full (rest from reference TRBV5-6 and TRBJ2-3): DAGVTQSPTHLIKTRGQQVTLRCSPKSGHDTVSWYQQALGQGPQFIFQYYEEEERQRGNFPDRFSGHQFPNYSSELNVNALLLGDSALYLCASSSGLAGVTDTQYFGPGTRLTVL.

The J gene is TRBJ2-7, the V gene TRBV7-2; 9 nucleotides match TRBD1. CDR1 and CDR2 (germline): SGHTA, FQGNSA. V lost 6 bases to trimming and J lost 4 bases; unmatched junction nucleotides: 13. The CDR3 is made up of 16 amino acids. In nucleotides, the CDR3 is TGTGCCAGCAGTCAAACCGGGACAGGGCAACCTTACGAGCAGTACTTC. Its translation: CASSQTGTGQPYEQYF.

The V gene is TRBV29-1, the J gene TRBJ2-4; D is undetermined. CDR3 length: 13 amino acids. Germline CDR1 SQVTM, CDR2 ANQGSEA. V lost 3 bases and J 0 bases, leaving 6 bases between the germline ends. CDR3 region: CSVEILAKNIQYF. CDR3 DNA sequence: TGCAGCGTTGAGATACTAGCCAAAAACATTCAGTACTTC.

The chain uses TRBV27 and TRBJ2-1; D is uncertain. V was trimmed by 7 bases and J by 4 bases, leaving 20 bases between them. The CDR3 length is 16 residues. In germline, CDR1 is MNHEY, CDR2 SMNVEV (reference sequence). Here the CDR3 reads CASNTRGSRVYNEQFF. The CDR3 coding sequence is TGTGCCAGCAATACTCGAGGCAGCCGCGTTTACAATGAGCAGTTCTTC.

This clone showed up just a few times. V gene TRBV7-9 combines with J gene TRBJ2-3; tentatively, D is TRBD2 (6 bases). Trimming removed 7 bases from V and 9 bases from J, with 11 bases in between. The CDR3 totals 11 residues. The germline V gene encodes CDR1 SEHNR and CDR2 FQNEAQ (reference sequence). The chain's CDR3 is CASNRGNTQYF. The CDR3 DNA sequence: TGTGCCAGCAATCGGGGGAACACGCAGTATTTT.

The gene calls are TRBV28 and TRBJ2-5, with 11 bases aligning to TRBD1. Unmatched junction bases numbered 6, after V lost 4 bases and J lost 5 bases. The CDR3 is 15 amino acids. Germline CDR1 MDHEN, CDR2 SYDVKM. CDR3 protein: CASSSGTGGVETQYF. The CDR3 nucleotides read TGTGCCAGCAGTTCCGGGACAGGGGGGGTGGAGACCCAGTACTTC.

The genes are TRBV10-1 and TRBJ1-1, with a weak D call TRBD1 (5 bases). This CDR3 contains 17 residues. From germline, CDR1 is WNHNN and CDR2 SYGVQD (reference sequence). Between the trimmed V and J ends, which lost 0 bases and 5 bases, there was a span of 19 bases. The CDR3 loop reads CASSESRRLRGGTEAFF. CDR3 coding DNA: TGCGCCAGCAGTGAGTCCAGAAGATTAAGGGGAGGGACTGAAGCTTTCTTT.

The CDR3 DNA reads as TGTGCCAGCAGCGATCGCGGGGGGCCTGACTATGGCTACACCTTC. Amino acids: CASSDRGGPDYGYTF. The rearrangement uses TRBV7-8 and TRBJ1-2; D possibly corresponds to TRBD1 (6 bases). CDR1 is SGHVS and CDR2 is FQNEAQ in the germline V gene. The length of the CDR3 is 15 residues. The ends were cut back, 5 bases at V and 3 bases at J, with 16 bases in the middle.

The chain uses TRBV19 and TRBJ2-7, with D possibly being TRBD2 (5 bases). Germline V gene sequence: CDR1 LNHDA, CDR2 SQIVND (reference sequence). CDR3 length: 13 residues. V lost 3 bases and J 4 bases, leaving 10 bases between the germline ends. As DNA, the CDR3 is TGTGCCAGTAGTATCGAGGGTTCTTACGAGCAGTACTTC. This encodes CASSIEGSYEQYF.

This clone is a singleton in its sample. The chain recombines TRBV11-2 with TRBJ2-3; 9 bases fit TRBD2. CDR3 length: 16 residues. Trimming cost V 4 bases and J 9 bases; bases outside gene matches: 14. CDR1 SGHAT and CDR2 FQNNGV come from the germline V gene. CDR3 nucleotide sequence: TGTGCCAGCAGCTCTGGGCTAGGCGGGGGGGCGGGAACGCAGTATTTT. Translation: CASSSGLGGGAGTQYF. Full variable domain (rest looked up from reference TRBV11-2 and TRBJ2-3): EAGVAQSPRYKIIEKRQSVAFWCNPISGHATLYWYQQILGQGPKLLIQFQNNGVVDDSQLPKDRFSAERLKGVDSTLKIQPAKLEDSAVYLCASSSGLGGGAGTQYFGPGTRLTVL.

This chain uses TRBV2 with TRBJ1-1; no clear D. V gave up 4 bases and J gave up 5 bases, with 11 bases separating them. CDR3 length equals 13 residues. Germline V lookup: CDR1 SNHLY, CDR2 FYNNEI. The CDR3 sequence: CASSVSRGTEAFF. CDR3 coding DNA: TGTGCCAGCAGTGTGAGTAGAGGAACTGAAGCTTTCTTT. Supplemented by reference TRBV2 and TRBJ1-1, the full variable domain reads EPEVTQTPSHQVTQMGQEVILRCVPISNHLYFYWYRQILGQKVEFLVSFYNNEISEKSEIFDDQFSVERPDGSNFTLKIRSTKLEDSAMYFCASSVSRGTEAFFGQGTRLTVV.

This sequence joins TRBV29-1 and TRBJ2-1; 9 bases fit TRBD2. The CDR3 has 13 amino acids. J was trimmed by 8 bases and V by 4 bases; bases with no gene match: 6. Germline V CDR1 and CDR2: SQVTM, ANQGSEA. CDR3 protein: CSVGGRGVHEQFF. The CDR3 DNA is TGCAGCGTTGGCGGGAGGGGTGTGCATGAGCAGTTCTTC.

In this sample, this clone turned up once. The genes are TRBV27 and TRBJ2-3; 11 bases fit TRBD2. This CDR3 spans 15 amino acids. V gave up 3 bases and J gave up 3 bases; unmatched junction bases: 2. Germline CDR1 reads MNHEY; CDR2 reads SMNVEV (reference sequence). CDR3: CASSLASGGTDTQYF. The CDR3 bases are TGTGCCAGCAGTTTGGCTAGCGGGGGGACAGATACGCAGTATTTT.

The V and J genes are TRBV19 and TRBJ2-2; unclear D gene. Germline V gene lookup returns CDR1 LNHDA and CDR2 SQIVND (reference sequence). V was shortened by 5 bases and J by 8 bases, with 12 bases between the two germline ends. The length of the CDR3 is 13 residues. The CDR3 loop is CASSLSLSGELFF. CDR3 in DNA: TGTGCCAGTAGTCTTAGTCTGTCGGGGGAGCTGTTTTTT.

This clone has just a few counts. This sequence joins TRBV4-3 and TRBJ2-7; no reliable D call. This CDR3 region has 17 residues. Germline CDR1 LGHNA, CDR2 YSLEER. V was trimmed by 1 base and J by 2 bases, leaving 18 bases between them. The CDR3 DNA reads TGCGCCAGCAGCCAAGGTCTTGGGTGGGCCGCAACCTACGAGCAGTACTTC. Translated, it gives CASSQGLGWAATYEQYF.

This sequence joins TRBV6-6 and TRBJ2-5; possibly TRBD1 for D (6 bases). V lost 6 bases and J lost 2, with 13 bases in between. This CDR3 comprises 14 residues. Germline-derived CDR1 and CDR2 are MNHNY and SVGAGI (reference sequence). The CDR3 loop reads CASSPGQIQETQYF. In DNA form, the CDR3 reads TGTGCCAGCAGCCCGGGACAAATACAAGAGACCCAGTACTTC.

This clone was counted a few times. The CDR3 is CASSVTSPSTDTQYF. CDR3 nucleotides: TGCGCCAGCAGCGTGACTAGTCCTAGCACAGATACGCAGTATTTT. This rearrangement joins TRBV5-1 to TRBJ2-3; tentative D call: TRBD2 (6 bases). The germline V gene has CDR1 SGHRS and CDR2 YFSETQ. V dropped 4 bases and J dropped 0 bases, with 12 bases sitting between them. There are 15 residues in the CDR3.

The chain has TRBV2 and TRBJ1-2; TRBD1 matches 7 bases. Germline lookup yields CDR1 SNHLY and CDR2 FYNNEI. V shed 7 bases, J shed 0 bases, and the junction held 11 bases outside the gene matches. CDR3 length equals 16 residues. The CDR3 protein is CASNRDSTSANYGYTF. The CDR3 bases are TGTGCCAGCAACCGGGACAGCACGTCCGCTAACTATGGCTACACCTTC.

This chain uses TRBV11-2 with TRBJ1-4; no clear D gene. Germline lookup yields CDR1 SGHAT and CDR2 FQNNGV. CDR3 length equals 15 residues. Deletions cut 5 bases from V and 5 bases from J, with 15 bases between. The DNA for the CDR3 is TGTGCCAGCAGCCCACGAATCGAGAGCAATGAAAAACTGTTTTTT. Its translation is CASSPRIESNEKLFF. The complete variable domain, with remaining parts taken from reference TRBV11-2 and TRBJ1-4, reads EAGVAQSPRYKIIEKRQSVAFWCNPISGHATLYWYQQILGQGPKLLIQFQNNGVVDDSQLPKDRFSAERLKGVDSTLKIQPAKLEDSAVYLCASSPRIESNEKLFFGSGTQLSVL.

The rearrangement links TRBV5-6 to TRBJ2-3, with TRBD2 matching 10 bases. Germline CDR1 SGHDT, CDR2 YYEEEE. This CDR3 has 16 residues. V was clipped by 4 bases and J by 2 bases; unmatched bases: 7. CDR3 residues: CASSPRTSGYTDTQYF. The CDR3 nucleotides are TGTGCCAGCAGCCCAAGGACTAGCGGTTACACAGATACGCAGTATTTT. The variable domain in full, completed from reference TRBV5-6 and TRBJ2-3, reads DAGVTQSPTHLIKTRGQQVTLRCSPKSGHDTVSWYQQALGQGPQFIFQYYEEEERQRGNFPDRFSGHQFPNYSSELNVNALLLGDSALYLCASSPRTSGYTDTQYFGPGTRLTVL.

The chain recombines TRBV6-5 with TRBJ2-3; 10 positions agree with TRBD2. From germline, CDR1 is MNHEY and CDR2 SVGAGI. The ends lost 2 bases at V and 6 bases at J; junction bases unmatched: 8. The CDR3 totals 16 residues. The CDR3 sequence is CASSYGSGGTQDTQYF. The CDR3 DNA sequence: TGTGCCAGCAGTTACGGTAGCGGGGGGACCCAGGATACGCAGTATTTT.

This clone was seen a few times. The V gene is TRBV6-2 or TRBV6-3, the J gene TRBJ1-1, with D tentatively TRBD1 (5 bases). The germline V gene encodes CDR1 MNHEY and CDR2 SVGEGT. Trimming took 4 bases from V and 2 from J, leaving 8 bases between them. The CDR3 is 13 residues long. CDR3 amino acids: CASSWGHNTEAFF. In nucleotides, the CDR3 is TGTGCCAGCAGTTGGGGCCACAACACTGAAGCTTTCTTT.

V usage is TRBV28 and J usage is TRBJ1-1; unclear D gene. The CDR3 sequence is 14 residues long. The V and J ends lost 3 bases and 1 base respectively, with 9 bases between them. CDR1 is MDHEN, CDR2 SYDVKM, per germline. CDR3 amino acids: CASSFGGGNTEAFF. The CDR3 bases are TGTGCCAGCAGTTTCGGAGGAGGGAACACTGAAGCTTTCTTT. Using reference TRBV28 and TRBJ1-1 for the parts outside the CDR3, the full variable domain is DVKVTQSSRYLVKRTGEKVFLECVQDMDHENMFWYRQDPGLGLRLIYFSYDVKMKEKGDIPEGYSVSREKKERFSLILESASTNQTSMYLCASSFGGGNTEAFFGQGTRLTVV.